This is a list of T cell receptor beta chains from one sample in a study of vaccination and CD4 T cells after COVID-19. TCRdb independently ran MiXCR on the PCR reads; one entry per CDR3 protein. This sample yields 3,500 to 5,000 distinct CDR3 sequences, of which over 25% are seen a single time; less than 30% belongs to the top ten. These receptors' targets are unknown. Sequenced sample: CD4+ T cells from blood, cultured in vitro. Source of these receptors: a human donor who had recovered from COVID-19. CDR3s include the opening cysteine and the closing phenylalanine or tryptophan. D genes are given only for firm matches. The listing skips clone size in some rows; elsewhere it reads once, few, many or a size class.

>TRBV30|-|TRBD1|TRBJ1-6
CAWTGGYNSPLHF
TGTGCCTGGACAGGGGGCTATAATTCACCCCTCCACTTT
>TRBV27|once|-|TRBJ2-5
CASRPNRGLQETQYF
TGTGCCAGCAGACCCAACAGGGGACTCCAAGAGACCCAGTACTTC
>TRBV19|few|-|TRBJ1-3
CASSIPGSGNTIYF
TGTGCCAGTAGTATACCGGGCTCTGGAAACACCATATATTTT
>TRBV19|-|-|TRBJ1-2
CASTIRGNYGYTF
TGTGCCAGTACTATACGGGGTAACTATGGCTACACCTTC
>TRBV6-1|-|TRBD2|TRBJ2-7
CASKGRGGQNEQYF
TGTGCCAGCAAAGGGCGGGGGGGCCAGAACGAGCAGTACTTC
>TRBV11-2|hyperexpanded|TRBD1|TRBJ1-2
CASSLRRGDRGSYGYTF
TGTGCCAGCAGCTTACGTAGGGGGGACAGGGGATCGTATGGCTACACCTTC
>TRBV20-1|few|-|TRBJ2-1
CSAERGNEQFF
TGCAGTGCGGAACGCGGCAATGAGCAGTTCTTC
>TRBV5-6|-|TRBD1|TRBJ1-2
CASSFTGAGVYTF
TGTGCCAGCAGCTTTACAGGGGCGGGAGTCTACACCTTC
>TRBV7-6|few|TRBD2|TRBJ2-1
CASSRIAGGPNEQFF
TGTGCCAGCAGTCGTATAGCGGGGGGGCCAAATGAGCAGTTCTTC
>TRBV5-5|-|-|TRBJ2-5
CASSLIYQETQYF
TGTGCCAGCAGCTTGATATACCAAGAGACCCAGTACTTC